This T cell receptor beta chain stems from a study of blood T cell repertoires in COVID-19. Study context: T cells, B-cell-depleted T cells, or PBMCs supplied cDNA or gDNA.

This clone has only one observation. Using immunoSEQ multiplex PCR, the repertoire was profiled, and TCRdb retains in-frame clones only, with some absent. The repertoire holds 150,000 to 200,000 clones, with about 86% as singletons. The CDR3 runs 16 residues. V shed 1 base and J shed 0 bases, with 6 bases lying between them. CDR1 and CDR2 (germline): KGHDR, SFDVKD. The receptor comes from a woman of 80 years or more with acute or convalescent COVID-19. V usage is TRBV24-1 and J usage is TRBJ2-6; possible D gene TRBD1, 5 bases. The sample was peripheral blood. CDR3 protein: CATSDFQGSGANVLTF. In nucleotides, the CDR3 is TGTGCCACCAGTGATTTCCAGGGCTCTGGGGCCAACGTCCTGACTTTC.